These 5 T cell receptor beta chains were all obtained from the same sample, sequenced in a study of blood T cell repertoires in COVID-19. The method was immunoSEQ multiplex PCR; TCRdb's version includes in-frame clones alone and lacks a portion of them. The table includes some 42,000 clones, about 85% detected once. The sample comprised peripheral blood. The origin of the receptors is a man in his forties or fifties with active COVID-19.

The gene calls are TRBV7-2 and TRBJ2-7, with D perhaps TRBD2 (5 bases). The germline CDR1 and CDR2 sequences are SGHTA and FQGNSA. The V end lost 3 bases, the J end lost 7 bases, and 13 bases lay between the germline ends. The CDR3 consists of 13 residues. The CDR3 DNA follows: TGTGCCAGCAGCTTTTCGTTACTAGGTGAGCAGTACTTC. Residues: CASSFSLLGEQYF.

The chain is built from TRBV4-2 and TRBJ2-3; 12 bases map to TRBD2. The ends lost 3 bases at V and 5 bases at J; junction bases unmatched: 6. This CDR3 spans 16 amino acids. CDR1 and CDR2 from the germline V gene are LGHNA and YNFKEQ. The CDR3 bases are TGTGCCAGCAGCCACCTACTAGCGGGGGGAGGAGATACGCAGTATTTT. This sequence encodes CASSHLLAGGGDTQYF.

The chain joins TRBV19 to TRBJ2-6; D perhaps matches TRBD1 (5 bases). From germline, CDR1 is LNHDA and CDR2 SQIVND (reference sequence). There are 16 residues in the CDR3. Trimming took 5 bases from V and 2 from J, leaving 13 bases between them. CDR3 residues: CASSASGNPGANVLTF. DNA for the CDR3: TGTGCCAGTAGTGCCTCAGGGAACCCTGGGGCCAACGTCCTGACTTTC.

This sequence joins TRBV7-8 and TRBJ1-2, with unresolved D. V lost 1 base and J lost 4, with 10 bases in between. This CDR3 is 14 amino acids long. Germline assignment: CDR1 SGHVS and CDR2 FQNEAQ. CDR3 bases: TGTGCCAGCAGCTTAGTCAGCGCGAGCTATGGCTACACCTTC. It is translated as CASSLVSASYGYTF.

The chain carries TRBV10-3 and TRBJ2-1; D unresolved. The V and J ends lost 4 bases and 7 bases respectively, with 5 bases between them. CDR3 length: 11 residues. Germline V gives CDR1 ENHRY, CDR2 SYGVKD. The CDR3 coding sequence is TGTGCCATCAGTGGTCGTAATGAGCAGTTCTTC. Translated: CAISGRNEQFF.